This TCR beta chain was profiled in a study of blood T cell repertoires in COVID-19. Study overall: Whether acute or convalescent, the COVID-19 samples came from the United States, Italy and Spain. Sources were T cells, B-cell-depleted T cells, or PBMCs; the material itself was cDNA or gDNA.

In the study's own analysis: Amplification of reference gene primers was used by the study to estimate nucleated cell counts. Generated by immunoSEQ multiplex PCR, the TCRdb table keeps only in-frame clones and is missing some. That table furnishes V, J and clone size, whereas the DNA furnished D and trimming. The profile shows approximately 110,000 clones, more than 75% of them singletons. From germline, CDR1 is MNHEY and CDR2 SVGEGT. This CDR3 region has 13 residues. V was pared by 2 bases and J by 3 bases, with 0 bases of the junction left unmatched. This clone was counted only a few times. The rearrangement uses TRBV6-2 or TRBV6-3 and TRBJ2-7; 8 bases agree with TRBD1. This clonotype was obtained from a human donor in a cohort sampled during active COVID-19. Source material: peripheral blood. Here the CDR3 reads CASSYGTGYEQYF. DNA of the CDR3: TGTGCCAGCAGTTACGGGACAGGCTACGAGCAGTACTTC.